The T cell receptor (beta chain) under discussion was sequenced for a study of cytomegalovirus exposure and HLA in healthy donors. As regards this clone: Its target is unknown.

The study, taken as a whole, reports: Later analysis revealed greater clonal expansion in HLA-associated TCR beta chains than in equally common others. When analyzed later, a missense DCLRE1C variant was found to be linked to TCR beta V- and J-gene trimming.

Both 60 Vbeta primers and 13 Jbeta primers went into the PCR. TCRdb's copy holds only in-frame clones and misses some; the assay was immunoSEQ multiplex PCR. The table has hundreds of thousands of clones, roughly 82% seen once. Trimming took 1 base from V and 2 from J; bases not matched to a gene: 7. Germline loops: CDR1 SQVTM, CDR2 ANQGSEA. The CDR3 runs to 15 residues. The J gene is TRBJ2-7, the V gene TRBV29-1; 8 bases match TRBD1. This clonotype was obtained from a man aged 35 to 55 in good health and CMV-seropositive. The sequenced sample was PBMCs. CDR3 in DNA: TGCAGCGTTGAAGGACAGGGGAGTGGGCCCTACGAGCAGTACTTC. Encoded protein: CSVEGQGSGPYEQYF.